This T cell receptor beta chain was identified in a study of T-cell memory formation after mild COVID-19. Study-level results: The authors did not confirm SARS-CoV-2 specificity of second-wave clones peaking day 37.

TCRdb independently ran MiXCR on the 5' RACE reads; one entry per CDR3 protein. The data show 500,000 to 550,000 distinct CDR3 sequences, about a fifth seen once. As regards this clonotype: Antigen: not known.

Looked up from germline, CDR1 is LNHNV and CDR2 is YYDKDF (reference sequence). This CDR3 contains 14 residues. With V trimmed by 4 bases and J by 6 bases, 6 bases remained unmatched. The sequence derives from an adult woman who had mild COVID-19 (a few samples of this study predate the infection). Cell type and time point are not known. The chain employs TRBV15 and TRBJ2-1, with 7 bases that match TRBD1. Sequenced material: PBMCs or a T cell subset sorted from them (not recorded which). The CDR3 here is CATSTRTGSNEQFF. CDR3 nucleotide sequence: TGTGCCACCAGCACCAGGACAGGCTCCAATGAGCAGTTCTTC.